Below are 22 T cell receptor beta chains sequenced from a single sample in a study of cytomegalovirus exposure and HLA in healthy donors. The PCR used 60 Vbeta and 13 Jbeta primers. The assay was immunoSEQ multiplex PCR, and TCRdb's table has in-frame clones only and misses some. Among 160,000 or so clones listed, roughly four fifths were seen once. Sequencing was performed on PBMCs. The source of these receptors is a man aged 50-59 years in good health and CMV-seropositive.

In the case of this clone: The same CDR3 can be traced to other DNA sequences in this sample. The genes are TRBV9 and TRBJ2-7; 10 nucleotides agree with TRBD1. The CDR3 loop spans 13 amino acids. V lost 4 bases to trimming and J lost 5 bases; unmatched junction nucleotides: 3. Germline CDR1 reads SGDLS; CDR2 reads YYNGEE. The CDR3 region is CASSFGTGDEQYF. For the CDR3, the DNA is TGTGCCAGCAGCTTCGGGACAGGGGACGAGCAGTACTTC.

This clone is a singleton in its sample. V usage is TRBV6-6 and J usage is TRBJ2-1; TRBD2 is a possible D gene (7 bases). This CDR3 is 15 amino acids long. V was shortened by 2 bases and J by 4 bases, with 12 bases between the two germline ends. Germline CDR1 MNHNY, CDR2 SVGAGI (reference sequence). CDR3 protein: CASSYEGGGYNEQFF. CDR3 nucleotide sequence: TGTGCCAGCAGTTACGAGGGAGGGGGTTACAATGAGCAGTTCTTC.

The rearrangement uses TRBV4-3 and TRBJ2-7; TRBD2 aligns across 8 bases. Germline CDR1 is LGHNA and CDR2 is YSLEER. The CDR3 spans 16 residues. Trimming at V came to 1 base and at J to 2 bases, leaving 7 bases not matched to a gene. The CDR3 loop reads CASSQAAGLGTYEQYF. The CDR3 DNA sequence: TGCGCCAGCAGCCAAGCCGCGGGACTAGGGACCTACGAGCAGTACTTC.

The gene calls are TRBV7-2 and TRBJ2-7, with TRBD2 matching 8 bases. J lost 2 bases, V lost 7 bases, and 7 bases had no gene match. This CDR3 region has 14 residues. Germline CDR1 and CDR2: SGHTA and FQGNSA. The CDR3 is CASNPSGLTYEQYF. The DNA for the CDR3 is TGTGCCAGCAACCCTAGCGGGCTTACCTACGAGCAGTACTTC.

The chain combines TRBV6-5 with TRBJ2-7, with D possibly matching TRBD2 (5 bases). Germline CDR1 and CDR2: MNHEY and SVGAGI. The germline V and J ends were trimmed by 0 bases and 4 bases, with 16 bases remaining between them. This CDR3 region has 16 residues. CDR3 bases: TGTGCCAGCAGTTACTCGATCAGCGGCCAGAGTTACGAGCAGTACTTC. It codes for CASSYSISGQSYEQYF.

The rearrangement joins TRBV4-3 to TRBJ2-2, with 7 bases lining up with TRBD2. The CDR3 has 16 amino acids. From germline, CDR1 is LGHNA and CDR2 YSLEER. J lost 7 bases, V lost 2 bases, and 10 bases had no gene match. CDR3 DNA: TGCGCCAGCAGCCAAAACGCGGGGAGGGCTGGCGGGGAGCTGTTTTTT. Translation: CASSQNAGRAGGELFF.

V and J are TRBV19 and TRBJ2-3; tentatively, D is TRBD1 (6 bases). The V end was cut by 7 bases, the J end by 4 bases, with 15 bases between. Germline V gene lookup returns CDR1 LNHDA and CDR2 SQIVND (reference sequence). The CDR3 length is 14 residues. The CDR3 reads CASTPRTAADTQYF. DNA of the CDR3: TGTGCCAGTACACCTCGGACAGCTGCAGATACGCAGTATTTT.

The V call is TRBV7-6, the J call TRBJ2-7, with no clear D. Germline assignment: CDR1 SGHVS and CDR2 FNYEAQ. Trimming left V 5 bases short and J 0 bases short, with 5 bases between. CDR3 size: 12 residues. The DNA of the CDR3 is TGTGCCAGCAGCCCTAACTCCTACGAGCAGTACTTC. This gives the protein CASSPNSYEQYF. Based on the CDR3 plus reference TRBV7-6 and TRBJ2-7, the full variable domain is GAGVSQSPRYKVTKRGQDVALRCDPISGHVSLYWYRQALGQGPEFLTYFNYEAQQDKSGLPNDRFSAERPEGSISTLTIQRTEQRDSAMYRCASSPNSYEQYFGPGTRLTVT.

This clone was detected only a few times. This chain connects TRBV9 to TRBJ2-7; D might be TRBD2 (6 bases). Germline V CDR1 and CDR2: SGDLS, YYNGEE. Trimming left V 4 bases short and J 5 bases short, with 13 bases between. The CDR3 contains 13 residues. This CDR3 is CASSYSGRHEQYF. The DNA of the CDR3 is TGTGCCAGCAGCTACTCAGGGAGGCACGAGCAGTACTTC.

The chain joins TRBV27 to TRBJ2-7, with TRBD1 as a possible D gene (5 bases). The CDR3 has 14 residues. Trimming left V 2 bases short and J 0 bases short, with 8 bases between. CDR1 and CDR2 (germline): MNHEY, SMNVEV (reference sequence). CDR3 sequence (DNA): TGTGCCAGCAGTTTAGGGGCCGACTCCTACGAGCAGTACTTC. It yields the protein CASSLGADSYEQYF.

This chain uses TRBV6-5 with TRBJ2-7, with D possibly TRBD1 on 6 matching bases. Looked up from germline, CDR1 is MNHEY and CDR2 is SVGAGI. Between the trimmed V and J ends, which lost 4 bases and 0 bases, there was a span of 10 bases. This CDR3 has 14 amino acids. The CDR3 DNA is TGTGCCAGCAGTTCCAGACAGGTCTCCTACGAGCAGTACTTC. This translates into CASSSRQVSYEQYF.

V and J are TRBV18 and TRBJ2-1; D is perhaps TRBD1 (5 bases). The ends were cut back, 3 bases at V and 8 bases at J, with 5 bases in the middle. This CDR3 has 11 amino acids. Germline V gives CDR1 KGHSH, CDR2 LQKENI. Written as DNA, the CDR3 is TGTGCCAGCTCACCGGGGCATGAGCAGTTCTTC. Translating gives CASSPGHEQFF.

The rearrangement links TRBV19 to TRBJ1-5; D gene ambiguous. The germline gives CDR1 LNHDA, CDR2 SQIVND (reference sequence). CDR3 length: 16 residues. Trimming cost V 5 bases and J 1 base, with 15 bases left between them. CDR3 sequence reads: CASSLPTGLSNQPQHF. In DNA form, the CDR3 reads TGTGCCAGTAGTCTCCCGACGGGGTTAAGCAATCAGCCCCAGCATTTT.

This chain uses TRBV7-9 with TRBJ1-2; maybe TRBD1 (6 bases). The CDR3 sequence is 16 residues long. Germline values: CDR1 SEHNR, CDR2 FQNEAQ (reference sequence). Trimming left V 8 bases short and J 0 bases short, with 19 bases between. CDR3 loop: CASGRGGADTNYGYTF. The CDR3 region has the DNA TGTGCCAGCGGTAGGGGGGGCGCGGATACTAACTATGGCTACACCTTC. The full variable domain, with the rest looked up from reference TRBV7-9 and TRBJ1-2, is DTGVSQNPRHKITKRGQNVTFRCDPISEHNRLYWYRQTLGQGPEFLTYFQNEAQLEKSRLLSDRFSAERPKGSFSTLEIQRTEQGDSAMYLCASGRGGADTNYGYTFGSGTRLTVV.

The rearrangement links TRBV6-5 to TRBJ1-5; no reliable D call. This CDR3 has 15 amino acids. Trimming pared 2 bases from V and 6 bases from J, leaving 14 bases between. CDR1 and CDR2 from the germline V gene are MNHEY and SVGAGI. The CDR3 loop reads CASSYRREATQPQHF. For the CDR3, the DNA is TGTGCCAGCAGTTACAGGAGGGAGGCGACTCAGCCCCAGCATTTT.

The chain carries TRBV6-5 and TRBJ2-1; perhaps TRBD2 as D (5 bases). The germline V gene has CDR1 MNHEY and CDR2 SVGAGI. V lost 7 bases and J lost 3, with 10 bases in between. This CDR3 spans 13 amino acids. The CDR3 DNA is TGTGCCAGCACCGACACTAGCTACAATGAGCAGTTCTTC. As protein: CASTDTSYNEQFF.

The V and J genes are TRBV4-1 and TRBJ1-6; D perhaps matches TRBD1 (6 bases). The CDR3 is 17 amino acids. CDR1 MGHRA and CDR2 YSYEKL come from the germline V gene. Deletions cut 5 bases from V and 5 bases from J, with 19 bases between. CDR3 in DNA: TGCGCCAGCAGCGAATGGACCGACAGGTTCAATAATTCACCCCTCCACTTT. It translates to CASSEWTDRFNNSPLHF.

This rearrangement joins TRBV19 to TRBJ1-1, with D possibly TRBD1 on 6 matching bases. V lost 9 bases and J lost 3, with 14 bases in between. This CDR3 has 13 amino acids. Germline values: CDR1 LNHDA, CDR2 SQIVND (reference sequence). The CDR3 loop is CASTRQDHTEAFF. The CDR3 coding sequence is TGTGCCAGCACCCGACAGGACCACACTGAAGCTTTCTTT.

V and J are TRBV7-9 and TRBJ2-6, with TRBD1 as a possible D gene (5 bases). The CDR3 totals 15 residues. Per the germline V gene, CDR1 is SEHNR and CDR2 is FQNEAQ (reference sequence). Trimming took 5 bases from V and 1 from J, leaving 9 bases between them. The CDR3 spells CASSMGRSGANVLTF. In DNA, the CDR3 is TGTGCCAGCAGCATGGGGCGGTCTGGGGCCAACGTCCTGACTTTC.

V is TRBV6-5 and J is TRBJ2-5; a weak D match, TRBD2 (6 bases). Trimming shortened V by 6 bases and J by 7 bases, and 21 bases separated the two germline ends. The length of the CDR3 is 15 residues. Per germline, CDR1 MNHEY and CDR2 SVGAGI. The CDR3 DNA sequence: TGTGCCAGCAGACCTACCCTTAGTTCCGGGGGGACCCAGTACTTC. Translation gives CASRPTLSSGGTQYF.

This clone has only one observation. The chain is built from TRBV18 and TRBJ2-3, with 9 nucleotides matching TRBD1. Germline assignment: CDR1 KGHSH and CDR2 LQKENI. The V gene end was trimmed by 4 bases and the J gene end by 2 bases; junction bases not matched to a gene: 4. This CDR3 region has 15 residues. The CDR3: CASSLGQGDTDTQYF. CDR3 bases: TGTGCCAGCTCACTGGGACAGGGTGACACAGATACGCAGTATTTT. Combining the CDR3 with reference TRBV18 and TRBJ2-3 gives the whole variable domain NAGVMQNPRHLVRRRGQEARLRCSPMKGHSHVYWYRQLPEEGLKFMVYLQKENIIDESGMPKERFSAEFPKEGPSILRIQQVVRGDSAAYFCASSLGQGDTDTQYFGPGTRLTVL.

The chain is built from TRBV7-2 and TRBJ2-3, with 10 bases identical to TRBD1. Germline V gene sequence: CDR1 SGHTA, CDR2 FQGNSA. Losses at the gene ends were 1 base for V and 6 bases for J; bases not matched to a gene: 4. The CDR3 is made up of 15 amino acids. DNA of the CDR3: TGTGCCAGCAGCTTAGGGGACAGGGGATTTGATACGCAGTATTTT. This translates into CASSLGDRGFDTQYF.